The clone carrying this T cell receptor (beta chain) was detected a few times. Its target is unknown. Prepared TCR beta cDNA libraries contained unique molecular identifiers. One entry per CDR3 protein results from TCRdb running MiXCR on the PCR reads. This sample has about 210,000 distinct CDR3 sequences, with around 30% found just once. The CDR3 loop spans 13 amino acids. From germline, CDR1 is SNHLY and CDR2 FYNNEI. The sample comes from a study of post-analysis software for immune sequencing data. Findings and caveats of the study: Controls had lower frequencies than patients of five TRBV segments, which included TRBV5-6, TRBV5-1 and TRBV20-1.

The TCR originated in a girl aged 2 to 17 with multiple sclerosis. The rearrangement joins TRBV2 to TRBJ2-4; 7 nucleotides line up with TRBD1. The DNA end is a closer match to TRBJ2-7, so the J assignment may be wrong. The source material was blood. CDR3 amino acids: CASKQGVRVEQYF. The CDR3 nucleotides read TGTGCCAGCAAGCAGGGGGTACGGGTCGAGCAGTACTTC.